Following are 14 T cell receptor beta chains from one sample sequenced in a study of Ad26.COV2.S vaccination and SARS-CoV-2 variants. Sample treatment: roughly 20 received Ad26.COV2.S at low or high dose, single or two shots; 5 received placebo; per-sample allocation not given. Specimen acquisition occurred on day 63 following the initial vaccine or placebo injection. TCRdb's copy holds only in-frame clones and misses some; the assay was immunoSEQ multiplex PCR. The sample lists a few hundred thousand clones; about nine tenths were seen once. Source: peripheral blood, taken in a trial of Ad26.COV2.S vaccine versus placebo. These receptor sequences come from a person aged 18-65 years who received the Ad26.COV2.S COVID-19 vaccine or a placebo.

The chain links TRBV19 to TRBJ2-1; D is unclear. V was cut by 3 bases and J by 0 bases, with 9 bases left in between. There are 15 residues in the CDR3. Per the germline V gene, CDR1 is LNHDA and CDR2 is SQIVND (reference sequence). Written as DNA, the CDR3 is TGTGCCAGTAGTATGAGCCTACGCTCCTACAATGAGCAGTTCTTC. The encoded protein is CASSMSLRSYNEQFF.

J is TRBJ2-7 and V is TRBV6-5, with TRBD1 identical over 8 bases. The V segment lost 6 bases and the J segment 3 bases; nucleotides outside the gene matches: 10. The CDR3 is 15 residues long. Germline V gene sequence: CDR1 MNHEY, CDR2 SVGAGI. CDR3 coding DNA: TGTGCCAGCAGATTTCAGGGGGCGAAGGTCTACGAGCAGTACTTC. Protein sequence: CASRFQGAKVYEQYF.

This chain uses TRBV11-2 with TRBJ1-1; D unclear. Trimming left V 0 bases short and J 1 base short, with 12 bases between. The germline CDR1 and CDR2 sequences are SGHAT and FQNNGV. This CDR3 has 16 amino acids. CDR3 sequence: CASSLETGYGNTEAFF. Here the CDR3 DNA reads TGTGCCAGCAGCTTAGAGACGGGCTACGGGAACACTGAAGCTTTCTTT.

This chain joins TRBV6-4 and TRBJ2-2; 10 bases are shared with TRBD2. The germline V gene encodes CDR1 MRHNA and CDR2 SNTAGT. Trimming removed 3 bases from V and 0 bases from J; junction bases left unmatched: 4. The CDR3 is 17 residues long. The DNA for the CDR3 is TGTGCCAGCAGTGAAAGCGGACTAGCGGCGAACACCGGGGAGCTGTTTTTT. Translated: CASSESGLAANTGELFF.

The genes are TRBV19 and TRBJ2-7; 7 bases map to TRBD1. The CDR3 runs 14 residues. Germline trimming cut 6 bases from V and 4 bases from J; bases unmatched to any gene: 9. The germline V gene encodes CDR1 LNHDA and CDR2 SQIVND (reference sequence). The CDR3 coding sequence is TGTGCCAGTAGCTGGGCGGACAGGACGTACGAGCAGTACTTC. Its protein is CASSWADRTYEQYF.

Written as DNA, the CDR3 is TGTGCCAGCACCCCGACAGGGGGTGGTGAAGCTTTCTTT. This codes for CASTPTGGGEAFF. V is TRBV2 and J is TRBJ1-1; 9 bases match TRBD1. The CDR3 runs 13 residues. Looked up from germline, CDR1 is SNHLY and CDR2 is FYNNEI. V lost 7 bases to trimming and J lost 7 bases; unmatched junction nucleotides: 7.

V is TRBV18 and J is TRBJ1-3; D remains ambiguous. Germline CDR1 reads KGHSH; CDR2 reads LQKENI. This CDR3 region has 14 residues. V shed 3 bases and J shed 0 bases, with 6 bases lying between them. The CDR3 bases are TGTGCCAGCTCACCTTCCGTCTCTGGAAACACCATATATTTT. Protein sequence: CASSPSVSGNTIYF.

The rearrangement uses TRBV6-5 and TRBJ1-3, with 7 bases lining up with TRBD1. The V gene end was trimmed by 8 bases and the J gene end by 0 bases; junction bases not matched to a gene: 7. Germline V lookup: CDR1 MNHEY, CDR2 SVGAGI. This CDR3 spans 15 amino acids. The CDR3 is CASGRDSDSGNTIYF. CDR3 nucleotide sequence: TGTGCCAGCGGCCGGGACAGCGACTCTGGAAACACCATATATTTT.

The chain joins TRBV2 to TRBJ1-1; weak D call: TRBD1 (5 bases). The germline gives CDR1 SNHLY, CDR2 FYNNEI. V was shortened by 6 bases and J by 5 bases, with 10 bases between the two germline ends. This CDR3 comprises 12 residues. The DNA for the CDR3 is TGTGCCAGCAGGGGTTGGGGGACTGAAGCTTTCTTT. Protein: CASRGWGTEAFF.

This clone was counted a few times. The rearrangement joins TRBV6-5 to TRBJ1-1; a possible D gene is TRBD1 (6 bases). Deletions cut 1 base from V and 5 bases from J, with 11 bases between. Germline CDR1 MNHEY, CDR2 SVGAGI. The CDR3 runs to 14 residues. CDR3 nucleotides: TGTGCCAGCAGTTACTTAGGGGGGCTTACTGAAGCTTTCTTT. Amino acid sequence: CASSYLGGLTEAFF.

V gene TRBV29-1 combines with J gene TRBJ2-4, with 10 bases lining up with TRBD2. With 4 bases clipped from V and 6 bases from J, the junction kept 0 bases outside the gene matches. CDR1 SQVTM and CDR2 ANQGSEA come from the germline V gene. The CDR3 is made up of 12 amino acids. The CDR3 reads CSVGLAGNIQYF. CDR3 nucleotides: TGCAGCGTTGGACTAGCGGGAAACATTCAGTACTTC.

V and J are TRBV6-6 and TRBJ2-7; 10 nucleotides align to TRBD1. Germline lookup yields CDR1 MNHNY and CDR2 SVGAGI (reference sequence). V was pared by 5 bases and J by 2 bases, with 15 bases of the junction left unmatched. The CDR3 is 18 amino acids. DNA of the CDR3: TGTGCCAGCAGTCACCCGGGACAGGGGTCCCGAAATGCCTACGAGCAGTACTTC. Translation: CASSHPGQGSRNAYEQYF.

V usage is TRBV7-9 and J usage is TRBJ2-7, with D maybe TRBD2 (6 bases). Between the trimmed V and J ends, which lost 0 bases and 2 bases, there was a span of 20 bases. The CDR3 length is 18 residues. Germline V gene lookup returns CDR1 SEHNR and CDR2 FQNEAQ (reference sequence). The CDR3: CASSLATQALATPYEQYF. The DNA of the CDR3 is TGTGCCAGCAGCTTAGCGACCCAGGCTCTAGCGACCCCCTACGAGCAGTACTTC.

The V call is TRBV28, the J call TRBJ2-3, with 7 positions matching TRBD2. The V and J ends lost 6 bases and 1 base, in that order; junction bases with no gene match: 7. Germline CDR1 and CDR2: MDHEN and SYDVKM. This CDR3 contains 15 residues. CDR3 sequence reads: CASRYTSEGTDTQYF. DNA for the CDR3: TGTGCCAGCAGATATACTAGCGAGGGCACAGATACGCAGTATTTT.